The rows below give T cell receptor beta chains drawn from one sample of a study of blood T cells in healthy people across ages. From the 5' RACE reads, TCRdb called clonotypes with MiXCR, one entry per CDR3 protein. The sample holds 1.5 million to 1.9 million distinct CDR3 sequences, approximately 43% seen once. Material for sequencing was blood. The origin of the receptors is a woman aged 18-30 years in good health. Both conserved end residues are part of each CDR3. D genes are given only for firm matches. Where a row states a size, it is once, few, many or the class of an expanded clone; other rows omit it.

d_gene	v_gene	abundance	j_gene	CDR3aa	CDR3nt
TRBD2	TRBV5-1	few	TRBJ2-1	CASSLRLADPYNEQFF	TGCGCCAGCAGCTTGCGGCTAGCGGACCCCTACAATGAGCAGTTCTTC
TRBD2	TRBV4-1	many	TRBJ2-7	CASSQGSGSYEQYF	TGCGCCAGCAGCCAGGGAAGCGGGAGCTACGAGCAGTACTTC
TRBD2	TRBV29-1	many	TRBJ2-7	CSVGTSGRAKKQYF	TGCAGCGTCGGGACTAGCGGGAGGGCTAAAAAGCAGTACTTC
.	TRBV6-2/TRBV6-3	.	TRBJ2-1	CASSLRAINEQFF	TGTGCCAGCAGTTTACGGGCGATTAACGAGCAGTTCTTC
TRBD2	TRBV6-5	.	TRBJ2-1	CASTLLAGGLNEQFF	TGTGCCAGCACCCTACTAGCGGGGGGGCTAAATGAGCAGTTCTTC
.	TRBV20-1	.	TRBJ1-1	CSARPQPNTEAFF	TGCAGTGCTAGGCCCCAACCGAACACTGAAGCTTTCTTT
TRBD1	TRBV9	.	TRBJ1-2	CASSDRTGIGGYTF	TGTGCCAGCAGCGACCGGACAGGGATAGGTGGCTACACCTTC
TRBD2	TRBV6-5	.	TRBJ2-1	CASGLTSGNEQFF	TGTGCCAGCGGGTTAACTAGCGGCAATGAGCAGTTCTTC
.	TRBV29-1	few	TRBJ2-7	CSATGFSYEQYF	TGCAGCGCCACAGGGTTCTCCTACGAGCAGTACTTC
.	TRBV12-3/TRBV12-4	.	TRBJ2-5	CASSRGGPDQETQYF	TGTGCCAGCAGTCGAGGAGGTCCGGACCAAGAGACCCAGTACTTC
.	TRBV12-3/TRBV12-4	.	TRBJ1-2	CASRVPGRKIYGYTF	TGTGCCAGCCGAGTTCCTGGACGCAAGATCTATGGCTACACCTTC
TRBD1	TRBV10-3	few	TRBJ2-5	CAISILRGSWETQYF	TGTGCCATCAGTATACTCAGGGGGTCTTGGGAGACCCAGTACTTC
.	TRBV7-9	few	TRBJ2-3	CASSPLGGTSTDTQYF	TGTGCCAGCAGCCCGCTGGGGGGAACTAGCACAGATACGCAGTATTTT
.	TRBV5-1	.	TRBJ2-3	CAGSLEGPDTQYF	TGCGCCGGCAGCTTGGAAGGACCAGATACGCAGTATTTT
.	TRBV5-1	.	TRBJ1-5	CASSLDGAGGQPQHF	TGCGCCAGCAGCTTGGACGGGGCGGGGGGTCAGCCCCAGCATTTT
.	TRBV20-1	few	TRBJ1-5	CSARENAQDLEPQHF	TGCAGTGCTAGAGAAAACGCACAGGACCTCGAGCCCCAGCATTTT
TRBD2	TRBV7-2	.	TRBJ2-3	CASSLTPGTSGSLRTDTQYF	TGTGCCAGCAGCTTAACCCCCGGGACTAGCGGGAGCCTGCGCACAGATACGCAGTATTTT
TRBD2	TRBV3-1	.	TRBJ2-3	CASSQGVLAGGSTDTQYF	TGTGCCAGCAGCCAAGGAGTTCTAGCGGGTGGTAGCACAGATACGCAGTATTTT
.	TRBV12-5	few	TRBJ2-1	CASGLEGYNEQFF	TGTGCTAGTGGTTTGGAAGGGTACAATGAGCAGTTCTTC
TRBD2	TRBV20-1	few	TRBJ2-4	CSALRSGSPLTSHQYF	TGCAGTGCTCTCCGGAGCGGGAGTCCGCTCACAAGTCACCAGTACTTC
.	TRBV10-3	few	TRBJ2-3	CAISLPPGGTDTQYF	TGTGCCATCAGCCTGCCCCCAGGGGGCACAGATACGCAGTATTTT
.	TRBV10-3	few	TRBJ1-2	CAIRGPAAGYTF	TGTGCCATCAGGGGCCCGGCGGCTGGCTACACCTTC
.	TRBV12-5	.	TRBJ2-7	CASGPRGGPYEQYF	TGTGCTAGTGGCCCTAGAGGGGGGCCCTACGAGCAGTACTTC